This entry lists 27 T cell receptor beta chains sequenced from one sample in a study of cytomegalovirus exposure and HLA in healthy donors. PCR was performed using 60 Vbeta and 13 Jbeta primers. The table came from immunoSEQ multiplex PCR; TCRdb's copy has only in-frame clones and leaves some out. The table includes 60,000 or so clones, about 90% detected once. Specimen: PBMCs. Receptor source: a man aged 25-45 years in good health and CMV-seropositive.

V is TRBV19 and J is TRBJ2-7; 7 bases line up with TRBD2. Germline CDR1 is LNHDA and CDR2 is SQIVND (reference sequence). V lost 6 bases and J lost 0; bases outside the gene matches: 8. This CDR3 region has 15 residues. CDR3 coding DNA: TGTGCCAGTAGCCAAACTAGCGAAAGCTCCTACGAGCAGTACTTC. The encoded protein is CASSQTSESSYEQYF.

V and J are TRBV21-1 and TRBJ2-7; TRBD2 is the table's D call and was not checked against the DNA. TRBV21-1 is noted as a pseudogene. CDR3 length: 14 residues. The CDR3 region has the DNA TGTGCCATCGGGGGGCGGAGGAGCTCCTACGAGCAGTACTTC. Translation: CAIGGRRSSYEQYF.

This clone was observed a single time. The chain carries TRBV7-9 and TRBJ2-6, with TRBD1 matching 9 bases. In germline, CDR1 is SEHNR, CDR2 FQNEAQ (reference sequence). The V segment lost 6 bases and the J segment 0 bases; nucleotides outside the gene matches: 6. The CDR3 has 17 residues. CDR3 in DNA: TGTGCCAGCAGGGGACAGGGCGGAAGCTCTGGGGCCAACGTCCTGACTTTC. Translation gives CASRGQGGSSGANVLTF.

J is TRBJ1-1 and V is TRBV10-3; the match to TRBD1 covers 7 bases. The CDR3 extends over 12 amino acids. Per the germline V gene, CDR1 is ENHRY and CDR2 is SYGVKD. V gave up 6 bases and J gave up 10 bases; unmatched junction bases: 8. This chain's CDR3 is CAISLDRDAAFF. The CDR3 DNA follows: TGTGCCATCAGCCTCGACAGGGACGCAGCTTTCTTT.

V is TRBV5-6 and J is TRBJ2-3; perhaps TRBD1 as D (6 bases). This CDR3 has 14 amino acids. Germline values: CDR1 SGHDT, CDR2 YYEEEE. V lost 4 bases, J lost 0 bases, and 9 bases lay in between. The CDR3 bases are TGTGCCAGCAGCCGGACAGCTAGCACAGATACGCAGTATTTT. Translated, it gives CASSRTASTDTQYF.

The chain employs TRBV6-1 and TRBJ2-7; no clear D. Trimming removed 1 base from V and 3 bases from J, with 10 bases in between. The germline V gene has CDR1 MNHNS and CDR2 SASEGT. The CDR3 length is 14 residues. DNA for the CDR3: TGTGCCAGCAGTGAAGGCGGTGTCCTCTACGAGCAGTACTTC. Residues: CASSEGGVLYEQYF.

With respect to this clone: The same CDR3 is also encoded by other DNA sequences in this sample. V and J are TRBV7-9 and TRBJ2-1, with 8 positions matching TRBD2. V was pared by 4 bases and J by 3 bases, with 2 bases of the junction left unmatched. This CDR3 comprises 14 residues. CDR1 and CDR2 (germline): SEHNR, FQNEAQ (reference sequence). The CDR3, as DNA: TGTGCCAGCAGCTCCAGCGGGAGCTACAATGAGCAGTTCTTC. Protein product: CASSSSGSYNEQFF.

This chain links TRBV18 with TRBJ1-2; TRBD1 matches at 10 bases. This CDR3 contains 15 residues. V lost 1 base to trimming and J lost 2 bases; unmatched junction nucleotides: 1. Per germline, CDR1 KGHSH and CDR2 LQKENI. CDR3 sequence (DNA): TGTGCCAGCTCACCACGGGACAGGGGAAACTATGGCTACACCTTC. This codes for CASSPRDRGNYGYTF.

The chain joins TRBV5-1 to TRBJ2-1; 11 positions match TRBD2. There are 15 residues in the CDR3. Trimming at V came to 2 bases and at J to 8 bases, leaving 6 bases not matched to a gene. CDR1 is SGHRS and CDR2 is YFSETQ in the germline V gene. The CDR3 sequence is CASSFLAGGVDEQFF. The DNA of the CDR3 is TGCGCCAGCAGCTTCCTAGCGGGAGGAGTCGATGAGCAGTTCTTC.

CDR3 DNA sequence: TGTGCCAGCAGCTTGGGAACCGACAGGGCTTTCGATGAGCAGTTCTTC. This translates into CASSLGTDRAFDEQFF. The V call is TRBV5-5, the J call TRBJ2-1; 7 positions match TRBD1. The ends lost 0 bases at V and 8 bases at J; junction bases unmatched: 11. The CDR3 has 16 amino acids. CDR1 SGHKS and CDR2 YYEKEE come from the germline V gene (reference sequence).

This sequence joins TRBV27 and TRBJ2-6, with 8 bases aligning to TRBD1. This CDR3 region has 18 residues. With V trimmed by 4 bases and J by 1 base, 9 bases remained unmatched. Germline V lookup: CDR1 MNHEY, CDR2 SMNVEV (reference sequence). CDR3 loop: CASSSSGQGKSGANVLTF. CDR3 bases: TGTGCCAGCAGTTCTTCCGGACAGGGTAAATCTGGGGCCAACGTCCTGACTTTC.

This clone has only one observation. The rearrangement joins TRBV6-1 to TRBJ1-1; 7 bases agree with TRBD1. V trimming: 4 bases; J trimming: 5 bases; junction bases outside the gene matches: 7. The CDR3 has 14 residues. Germline lookup yields CDR1 MNHNS and CDR2 SASEGT. The DNA for the CDR3 is TGTGCCAGCAGTGCGGAACAGGGGACTACTGAAGCTTTCTTT. It is translated as CASSAEQGTTEAFF.

The rearrangement links TRBV7-2 to TRBJ2-7; D remains ambiguous. The CDR3 is 13 amino acids. V shed 5 bases and J shed 4 bases, with 12 bases lying between them. The germline V gene encodes CDR1 SGHTA and CDR2 FQGNSA. CDR3 DNA sequence: TGTGCCAGCAGCATAATCGTCAGTTACGAGCAGTACTTC. Translated: CASSIIVSYEQYF.

The V and J genes are TRBV2 and TRBJ2-7; TRBD2 matches 10 bases. Trimming at V came to 3 bases and at J to 7 bases, leaving 12 bases not matched to a gene. The germline gives CDR1 SNHLY, CDR2 FYNNEI. The CDR3 is 16 amino acids. CDR3 DNA sequence: TGTGCCAGCAGTGACGAGCTAGCGGGAGTTTCAGGGGAGCAGTACTTC. Amino acids: CASSDELAGVSGEQYF.

The chain combines TRBV6-1 with TRBJ1-2; D is undetermined. Trimming cost V 2 bases and J 2 bases, with 9 bases left between them. CDR1 is MNHNS and CDR2 is SASEGT in the germline V gene. The CDR3 loop spans 14 amino acids. The CDR3 sequence: CASSETRENYGYTF. The CDR3 nucleotides are TGTGCCAGCAGTGAAACGAGGGAGAACTATGGCTACACCTTC.

J is TRBJ2-1 and V is TRBV27; TRBD2 matches at 8 bases. From germline, CDR1 is MNHEY and CDR2 SMNVEV (reference sequence). The CDR3 contains 14 residues. The trim removed 5 bases at V and 10 bases at J, leaving 10 bases unmatched. As DNA, the CDR3 is TGTGCCAGCAGTACCCGGGAGGGCCGTAAGGAGCAGTTCTTC. This gives the protein CASSTREGRKEQFF.

In its sample, this clone was seen once. The rearrangement uses TRBV9 and TRBJ2-2; D possibly corresponds to TRBD2 (7 bases). Germline V gives CDR1 SGDLS, CDR2 YYNGEE. V lost 2 bases and J 2 bases, leaving 19 bases between the germline ends. The CDR3 length is 18 residues. In DNA, the CDR3 is TGTGCCAGCAGCGTCTCCAGGGGAGGGAGCTTAAACACCGGGGAGCTGTTTTTT. Translation gives CASSVSRGGSLNTGELFF.

J is TRBJ2-5 and V is TRBV9; 8 bases map to TRBD1. V lost 2 bases, J lost 5 bases, and 2 bases stayed unmatched. This CDR3 has 13 residues. CDR1 is SGDLS and CDR2 is YYNGEE in the germline V gene. The CDR3 sequence is CASSVRGLETQYF. The CDR3 DNA sequence: TGTGCCAGCAGCGTCAGGGGGCTGGAGACCCAGTACTTC. The variable domain in full, completed from reference TRBV9 and TRBJ2-5, reads DSGVTQTPKHLITATGQRVTLRCSPRSGDLSVYWYQQSLDQGLQFLIQYYNGEERAKGNILERFSAQQFPDLHSELNLSSLELGDSALYFCASSVRGLETQYFGPGTRLLVL.

V and J are TRBV19 and TRBJ2-5; tentatively, D is TRBD1 (7 bases). V lost 4 bases, J lost 5 bases, and 14 bases lay in between. The CDR3 is made up of 14 amino acids. Germline V lookup: CDR1 LNHDA, CDR2 SQIVND (reference sequence). CDR3 loop: CASSTRTGGETQYF. The CDR3 DNA sequence: TGTGCCAGTAGTACAAGGACAGGAGGGGAGACCCAGTACTTC.

The chain carries TRBV5-1 and TRBJ1-2, with TRBD1 matching over 8 bases. The CDR3 is made up of 15 amino acids. Germline V gene sequence: CDR1 SGHRS, CDR2 YFSETQ. The V gene end was trimmed by 4 bases and the J gene end by 1 base; junction bases not matched to a gene: 6. The CDR3 DNA follows: TGCGCCAGCAGCAGAGGACAGGGAGATAACTATGGCTACACCTTC. It codes for CASSRGQGDNYGYTF.

The V gene is TRBV19, the J gene TRBJ1-3; 12 nucleotides agree with TRBD1. Germline assignment: CDR1 LNHDA and CDR2 SQIVND (reference sequence). The CDR3 contains 21 residues. The V and J ends lost 4 bases and 3 bases, in that order; junction bases with no gene match: 19. The CDR3 loop is CASSTPGQGAESPRFGNTIYF. The CDR3 DNA reads as TGTGCCAGTAGTACCCCGGGACAGGGGGCGGAGTCCCCCAGGTTTGGAAACACCATATATTTT. Full variable domain (rest looked up from reference TRBV19 and TRBJ1-3): DGGITQSPKYLFRKEGQNVTLSCEQNLNHDAMYWYRQDPGQGLRLIYYSQIVNDFQKGDIAEGYSVSREKKESFPLTVTSAQKNPTAFYLCASSTPGQGAESPRFGNTIYFGEGSWLTVV.

The rearrangement joins TRBV5-1 to TRBJ1-1; D may be TRBD1 (6 bases). Trimming removed 0 bases at V and 0 bases at J, with 12 bases between. The CDR3 loop spans 16 amino acids. Germline-derived CDR1 and CDR2 are SGHRS and YFSETQ. In nucleotides, the CDR3 is TGCGCCAGCAGCTTGGGTCAGGGGATCATGAACACTGAAGCTTTCTTT. It translates to CASSLGQGIMNTEAFF.

This chain connects TRBV10-2 to TRBJ1-1; D not certain. The CDR3 totals 15 residues. Germline V gene sequence: CDR1 WSHSY, CDR2 SAAADI. The germline V and J ends were trimmed by 0 bases and 0 bases, with 8 bases remaining between them. This CDR3 reads CASSESRGLNTEAFF. In nucleotides, the CDR3 is TGCGCCAGCAGTGAGTCGAGAGGGTTGAACACTGAAGCTTTCTTT.

V and J are TRBV30 and TRBJ2-7, with TRBD2 matching over 7 bases. The CDR3 is 17 amino acids. V was pared by 0 bases and J by 5 bases, with 16 bases of the junction left unmatched. The germline V gene encodes CDR1 GTSNPN and CDR2 SVGIG (reference sequence). CDR3 DNA: TGTGCCTGGAGTGTCGGGCGTCTCGGGAGGAATTCGGACGAGCAGTACTTC. It translates to CAWSVGRLGRNSDEQYF.

The rearrangement joins TRBV7-3 to TRBJ1-1, with D unclear. V gave up 2 bases and J gave up 1 base, with 5 bases separating them. CDR1 is SGHTA, CDR2 FQGTGA, per germline. This CDR3 has 13 residues. The CDR3 is CASSLGQNTEAFF. CDR3 sequence (DNA): TGTGCCAGCAGCTTAGGCCAGAACACTGAAGCTTTCTTT.

The CDR3 here is CASSQATGVATEAFF. Here the CDR3 DNA reads TGCGCCAGCAGCCAAGCGACAGGTGTTGCGACTGAAGCTTTCTTT. The rearrangement uses TRBV4-3 and TRBJ1-1; D perhaps matches TRBD1 (6 bases). Looked up from germline, CDR1 is LGHNA and CDR2 is YSLEER. The germline V and J ends were trimmed by 1 base and 5 bases, with 14 bases remaining between them. The CDR3 loop spans 15 amino acids.

The rearrangement joins TRBV5-4 to TRBJ2-7; weak D call: TRBD1 (6 bases). V gave up 2 bases and J gave up 5 bases, with 11 bases separating them. Germline CDR1 SGHNT, CDR2 YYREEE (reference sequence). The CDR3 runs 13 residues. The CDR3 loop is CASSFRGEDEQYF. The CDR3 bases are TGTGCCAGCAGCTTCAGGGGAGAAGACGAGCAGTACTTC.